This record looks at one T cell receptor beta chain sequence and its context. Antigen unknown. This CDR3 spans 13 amino acids. Germline loops: CDR1 SQVTM, CDR2 ANQGSEA. Trimming cost V 5 bases and J 4 bases; bases outside gene matches: 6. Using CD45RO/CCR7/CD25/CD127/CD95/CD27, CD4+ naive, central memory, regulatory and stem cell-like memory cells were sorted. This entry belongs to a study of beta chain features in type 1 diabetes. General study results and limits: Compared with healthy donors, patients appeared to share more similar naive, central memory and regulatory TCRB repertoires. VDJ junctions in type 1 diabetes patients carried more deletions and fewer insertions. Type 1 diabetes patients showed a moderate but significant shortening of TCRB CDR3s in all four CD4+ subsets. High-TCR-expressing cells could be over-represented by cDNA sequencing.

The authors reverse transcribed all of the isolated RNA, so sequencing captured expressed TCRB transcripts. Sequencing was performed with immunoSEQ multiplex PCR; in TCRdb, only in-frame clones are kept and a portion is missing. This sample has tens of thousands of clones, with roughly 70% found just once. The rearrangement joins TRBV29-1 to TRBJ2-7, with 9 positions matching TRBD1. The clonotype originates from a woman aged 18-35 years with type 1 diabetes. Sequencing was done on a sample of Tregs from blood. In DNA, the CDR3 is TGCAGCGTTAAGACAGGGGGGGGGTACGAGCAGTACTTC. This sequence encodes CSVKTGGGYEQYF.